This T cell receptor beta chain was recovered during a study of blood T cell repertoires in COVID-19. Using immunoSEQ multiplex PCR, the repertoire was profiled, and TCRdb retains in-frame clones only, with some absent. The sample holds fewer than 300,000 clones; about four fifths are singletons and the top ten take roughly 3.1%. The TCR sequence derives from a woman under 30 with acute or convalescent COVID-19. The sequenced sample consisted of peripheral blood.

The CDR3 here is CASSLTDRDTGELFF. Written as DNA, the CDR3 is TGTGCCAGCAGCTTGACGGACAGGGACACCGGGGAGCTGTTTTTT. This rearrangement joins TRBV5-4 to TRBJ2-2; 8 bases align to TRBD1. This CDR3 region has 15 residues. The germline V gene has CDR1 SGHNT and CDR2 YYREEE (reference sequence). With V trimmed by 1 base and J by 3 bases, 2 bases remained unmatched. Using reference TRBV5-4 and TRBJ2-2 for the parts outside the CDR3, the full variable domain is ETGVTQSPTHLIKTRGQQVTLRCSSQSGHNTVSWYQQALGQGPQFIFQYYREEENGRGNFPPRFSGLQFPNYSSELNVNALELDDSALYLCASSLTDRDTGELFFGEGSRLTVL.